The source of this T cell receptor beta chain is a study of control samples from healthy donors and cancer patients. CDR3 length: 13 residues. V shed 9 bases, J shed 8 bases, and the junction held 10 bases outside the gene matches. Looked up from germline, CDR1 is WNHNN and CDR2 is SYGVQD (reference sequence). Profiling relied on immunoSEQ multiplex PCR, and the TCRdb table lists in-frame clones only, not all of them. Of approximately 100,000 clones listed, around nine tenths were seen once; the top ten hold around 20%. This chain connects TRBV10-1 to TRBJ2-1, with 7 bases matching TRBD1. Material for sequencing was blood. This receptor was obtained from a man aged 25 to 45 in good health. CDR3 residues: CASSPTGIDEQFF. CDR3 sequence (DNA): TGCGCCAGTTCACCGACAGGGATCGATGAGCAGTTCTTC.